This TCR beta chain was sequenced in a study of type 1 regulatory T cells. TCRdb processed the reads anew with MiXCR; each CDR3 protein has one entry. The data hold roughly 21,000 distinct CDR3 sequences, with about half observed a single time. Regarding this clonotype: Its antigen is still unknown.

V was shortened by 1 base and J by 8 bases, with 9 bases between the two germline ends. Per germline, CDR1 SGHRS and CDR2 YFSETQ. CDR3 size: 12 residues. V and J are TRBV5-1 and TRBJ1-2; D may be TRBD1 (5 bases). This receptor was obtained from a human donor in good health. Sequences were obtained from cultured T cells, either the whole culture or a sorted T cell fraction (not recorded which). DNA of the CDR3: TGCGCCAGCAGCTTGAGGGGTTACGGCTACACCTTC. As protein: CASSLRGYGYTF.